Sequencing of this TCR beta chain was carried out in a study of blood T cells in healthy people across ages. Overall study findings and caveats: Unsorted PBMC input precluded a conclusive naive versus antigen-experienced comparison.

A remark on this clonotype: Antigen specificity is unknown.

Trimming shortened V by 7 bases and J by 3 bases, and 10 bases separated the two germline ends. This CDR3 is 12 amino acids long. Germline CDR1 and CDR2: SQVTM and ANQGSEA. In each sample, at least 6.5 million PBMCs were isolated. A second about 7 to 11 cycle PCR used barcoded and J-beta primers. Using its own MiXCR run on the 5' RACE reads, TCRdb lists one record per CDR3 protein. The table lists 980,000 or so distinct CDR3 sequences, about 48% of them singletons. The chain employs TRBV29-1 and TRBJ2-1, with D perhaps matching TRBD2 (5 bases). Sequencing was performed on blood. The sequence came from a man younger than 40 in good health. The CDR3 loop is CSAHRDYNEQFF. The DNA for the CDR3 is TGCAGCGCGCACCGGGACTACAATGAGCAGTTCTTC.